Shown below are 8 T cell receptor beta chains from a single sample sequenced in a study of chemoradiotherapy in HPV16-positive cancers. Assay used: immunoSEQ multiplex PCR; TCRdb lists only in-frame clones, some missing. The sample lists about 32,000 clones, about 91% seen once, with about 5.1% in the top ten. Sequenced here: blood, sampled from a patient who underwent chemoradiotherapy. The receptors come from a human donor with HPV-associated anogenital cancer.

The CDR3 nucleotides read TGTGCCAGCAGGATGGACGGAAATTCACCCCTCCACTTT. The encoded protein is CASRMDGNSPLHF. The V call is TRBV6-5, the J call TRBJ1-6, with D unclear. The CDR3 is 13 residues long. Deletions cut 6 bases from V and 7 bases from J, with 10 bases between. Germline CDR1 is MNHEY and CDR2 is SVGAGI.

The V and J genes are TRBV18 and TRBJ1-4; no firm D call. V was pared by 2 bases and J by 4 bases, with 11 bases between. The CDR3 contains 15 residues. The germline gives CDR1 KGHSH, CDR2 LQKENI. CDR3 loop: CASSPLSQNNEKLFF. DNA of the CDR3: TGTGCCAGCTCACCATTAAGCCAGAATAATGAAAAACTGTTTTTT.

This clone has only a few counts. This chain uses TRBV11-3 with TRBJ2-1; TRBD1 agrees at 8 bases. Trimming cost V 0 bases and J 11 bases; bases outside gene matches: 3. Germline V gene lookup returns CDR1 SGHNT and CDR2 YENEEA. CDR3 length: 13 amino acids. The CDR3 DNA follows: TGTGCCAGCAGCTTAGAGGACAGGGATCAGCAGTTCTTC. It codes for CASSLEDRDQQFF.

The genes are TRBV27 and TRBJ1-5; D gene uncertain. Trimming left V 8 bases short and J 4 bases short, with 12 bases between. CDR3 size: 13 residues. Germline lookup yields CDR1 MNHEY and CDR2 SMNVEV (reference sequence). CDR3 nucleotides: TGTGCCAGCTCTGGACGGGTTAATCAGCCCCAGCATTTT. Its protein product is CASSGRVNQPQHF.

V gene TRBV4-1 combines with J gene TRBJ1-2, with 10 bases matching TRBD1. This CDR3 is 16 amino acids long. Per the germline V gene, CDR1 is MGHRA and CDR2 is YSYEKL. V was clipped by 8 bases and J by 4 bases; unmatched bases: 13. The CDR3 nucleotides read TGCGCCAGCGCGCAAGCACCGGGACAGGGGTCCTATGGCTACACCTTC. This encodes CASAQAPGQGSYGYTF.

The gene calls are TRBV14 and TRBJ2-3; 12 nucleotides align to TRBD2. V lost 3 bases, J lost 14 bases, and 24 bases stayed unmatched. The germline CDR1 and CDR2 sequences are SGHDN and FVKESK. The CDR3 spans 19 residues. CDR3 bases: TGTGCCAGCAGCCATGAGGAACCGTGGACTAGCGGGACCTACTCTAAACGGTATTTT. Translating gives CASSHEEPWTSGTYSKRYF.

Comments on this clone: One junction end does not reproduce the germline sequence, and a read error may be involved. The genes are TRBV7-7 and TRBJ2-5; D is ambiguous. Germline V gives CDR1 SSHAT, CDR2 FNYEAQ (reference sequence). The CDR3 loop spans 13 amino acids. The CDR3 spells CASSLIRYGRQYF. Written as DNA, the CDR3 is TGTGCTAGCAGCCTGATACGTTACGGCAGGCAGTACTTC.

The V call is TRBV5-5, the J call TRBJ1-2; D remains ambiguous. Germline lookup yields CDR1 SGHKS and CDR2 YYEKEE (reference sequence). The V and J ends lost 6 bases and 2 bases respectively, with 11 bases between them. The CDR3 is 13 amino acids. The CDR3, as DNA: TGTGCCAGCAATCGGGATATCAACTATGGCTACACCTTC. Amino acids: CASNRDINYGYTF.